The present T cell receptor (beta chain) was sequenced within a study of blood T cell repertoires in COVID-19 (dated by TCRdb to 2020 to 2022). Notes on the research overall: The collaborator samples originated in the United States, Italy and Spain and spanned the acute and convalescent phases of COVID-19. The material from the prospective study consisted of cDNA or gDNA derived from T cells, B-cell-depleted T cells, or PBMCs. The dataset comprised deeply sampled blood TCRbeta repertoires from subjects exposed to, actively infected with, or recovered from COVID-19. The repertoires were made available in a free public database intended to serve as a resource for research on the immune response to SARS-CoV-2. Samples came from the ongoing ImmuneRACE study (first 160 participants) plus 1,254 subjects from 6 global collaborators. The sample metadata nearly always contained a de-identified subject ID, COVID-19 status, age in years and sex. HLA class I and class II types, where available, came from metadata supplied by the sample provider rather than from assay-based typing.

Details on this clone: What this receptor recognizes is not known. Nothing much larger sits one base from this clone, and base qualities are not available.

Whole blood was collected in K2EDTA tubes by collaborating institutions according to the institutions' own protocols. Collaborator samples were shipped for TCRbeta analysis as frozen whole blood, isolated PBMCs, or DNA extracted from either sample type. Broader findings and caveats from the paper: The amount of clinical and demographic metadata varied by source and participant and was provided uncurated.

TCRbeta CDR3 regions were amplified from genomic DNA by means of the immunoSEQ Assay, a bias-controlled multiplex PCR. Per the authors' processing: Nucleated cell counts per sample were estimated from amplification of reference gene primers within the assay. Sequence reads were collapsed and filtered to measure the absolute abundance of every unique TCRbeta CDR3 rearrangement. For each sample, productive Simpson clonality was calculated as the square root of Simpson's diversity index over productive rearrangements. Imported from immuneACCESS, the table was reduced by TCRdb to in-frame sequences with V and J called. These copies leave out some clones; in studies compared against another copy, an unresolved V gene accounts for under half, and the cause of the remainder is not known. The D gene and trimming were derived from the DNA, and the V and J assignments and clone size from that table. This sample comprises approximately 56,000 clones, around four fifths of them detected only once. Roughly 13% of the sample belongs to the ten largest clones.

According to the germline V gene (reference sequence), CDR1 reads SSHAT and CDR2 reads FNYEAQ. Inclusive of the bounding cysteine and phenylalanine, the CDR3 is 13 residues long. The retained sequence is limited to the CDR3, 39 bases, with the frame set at the first base. This TCR was recovered from a woman of 80 years or more with acute or convalescent COVID-19. The chain joins TRBV7-7 to TRBJ2-1; TRBD2 could be the D gene, as 5 bases match. The sample consisted of peripheral blood. The CDR3 loop reads CAVGVRSYNEQFF. The bases are TGTGCTGTCGGGGTCCGGTCCTACAATGAGCAGTTCTTC.